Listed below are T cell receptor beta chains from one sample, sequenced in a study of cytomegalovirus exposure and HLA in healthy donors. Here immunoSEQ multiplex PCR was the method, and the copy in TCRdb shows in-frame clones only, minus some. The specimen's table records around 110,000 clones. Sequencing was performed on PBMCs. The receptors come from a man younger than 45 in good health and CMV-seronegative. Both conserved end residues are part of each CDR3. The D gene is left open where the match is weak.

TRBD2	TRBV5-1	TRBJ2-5	CASSLKFSGGSQETQYF	TGCGCCAGCAGCTTGAAATTTAGCGGGGGCAGCCAAGAGACCCAGTACTTC
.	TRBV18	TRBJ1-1	CASSPDQGGNTEAFF	TGTGCCAGCTCACCAGATCAGGGTGGGAACACTGAAGCTTTCTTT
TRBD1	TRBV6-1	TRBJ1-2	CASRLTGGASGYTF	TGTGCCAGCAGACTGACAGGGGGCGCGAGTGGCTACACCTTC
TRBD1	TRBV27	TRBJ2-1	CASSLRQGVDNEQFF	TGTGCCAGCAGTTTACGACAGGGAGTGGACAATGAGCAGTTCTTC
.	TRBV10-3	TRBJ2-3	CAIRGWDTDAQYF	TGTGCCATCAGGGGCTGGGACACAGATGCGCAGTATTTT
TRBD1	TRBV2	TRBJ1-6	CASRNGQGGNSPLHF	TGTGCCAGCAGAAACGGACAGGGCGGAAATTCACCCCTCCACTTT
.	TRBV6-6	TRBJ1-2	CASSYGNRNYGYTF	TGTGCCAGCAGTTACGGGAACAGGAACTATGGCTACACCTTC
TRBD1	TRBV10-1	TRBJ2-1	CASSETGGLSYNEQFF	TGCGCCAGCAGTGAGACAGGGGGCCTCTCCTACAATGAGCAGTTCTTC
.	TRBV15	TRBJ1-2	CATSLGSGGGLAYGYTF	TGTGCCACCAGCCTCGGCTCTGGGGGGGGGTTGGCCTATGGCTACACCTTC
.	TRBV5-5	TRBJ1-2	CASRLDGYGYTF	TGTGCCAGCAGGCTAGACGGTTATGGCTACACCTTC
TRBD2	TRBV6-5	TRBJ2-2	CASSYTGGLEGELFF	TGTGCCAGCAGTTACACGGGGGGGCTCGAAGGGGAGCTGTTTTTT